Following are 25 T cell receptor delta chains from one sample sequenced in a study of fetal and pediatric gammadelta thymocytes. TCRdb re-called clones from the reads via CATT. The data hold roughly 910 delta-chain clones, with roughly 56% observed a single time. Sequenced sample: Vgamma9Vdelta2 gamma-delta T cells from the thymus. Subset described: sorted CD3+gammadeltaTCR+Vgamma9+Vdelta2+ thymocytes. Receptors were obtained from a child who underwent cardiac surgery and was recorded as healthy.

For this clone: It differs at one base from a far larger clone, so likely a read error. The gene calls are TRDV2 and TRDJ1, with TRDD3 identical over 11 bases. The CDR3 contains 18 residues. CDR1 is GEAIGNYY, CDR2 EKD, per germline. Germline trimming cut 2 bases from V and 0 bases from J; bases unmatched to any gene: 10. The CDR3 sequence is CACDRPYWGIAYTDKLIF. DNA for the CDR3: TGTGCCTGTGACAGGCCGTACTGGGGGATAGCCTACACCGATAAACTCATCTTT.

Worth noting for this clone: A far larger clone is a single base away, which makes a read error likely. The chain is built from TRDV2 and TRDJ1; D remains ambiguous. The CDR3 totals 14 residues. The germline V gene has CDR1 GEAIGNYY and CDR2 EKD. The CDR3 sequence is CACDSSQRTDKRIF. For the CDR3, the DNA is TGTGCCTGTGACTCCTCTCAGCGGACCGATAAACGCATCTTT.

Concerning this clone itself: A single base is all that separates this from a far larger clone, so a read error is likely. At the DNA level, this CDR3 is encoded by other sequences in the same sample as well. The chain uses TRDV2 and TRDJ1; perhaps TRDD3 as D (5 bases). Germline CDR1 is GEAIGNYY and CDR2 is EKD. The CDR3 spans 14 residues. CDR3 residues: CACDTGGQTDKLIF. The DNA of the CDR3 is TGTGCATGTGACACCGGGGGCCAAACCGATAAACTCATCTTT.

A note on this clone: A far larger clone is one base from this, pointing to a likely read error. The chain uses TRDV2 and TRDJ1; 13 positions agree with TRDD3. The CDR3 spans 18 residues. Germline V gene data show CDR1 as GEAIGNYY and CDR2 as EKD. The CDR3 nucleotides are TGTGCCTGTGACACCGAAACTGGGGGATACGCATACACCGATAAACCCATCTTT. Its protein product is CACDTETGGYAYTDKPIF.

Notes on this clone: Since a far larger clone is one base different, this is likely a read error. Other DNA sequences from this sample encode an identical CDR3 as well. V gene TRDV2 combines with J gene TRDJ1; 12 positions match TRDD3. Germline CDR1 GEAIGNYY, CDR2 EKD. This CDR3 has 17 amino acids. Trimming at V came to 5 bases and at J to 0 bases, leaving 9 bases not matched to a gene. CDR3 in DNA: TGTGCCTGTGTACGTACTGGGGGATACAAGGACACCGATAAACTCATCTTT. Amino acids: CACVRTGGYKDTDKLIF.

This clone was recorded a few times. A far larger clone is one base from this, pointing to a likely read error. At the DNA level, this CDR3 is encoded by other sequences in the same sample as well. The rearrangement joins TRDV1 to TRDJ1, with 10 bases fitting TRDD3. Germline CDR1 reads TSWWSYY; CDR2 reads QGS. The CDR3 is 16 residues long. The CDR3 protein is CAHHRGIRVITDKLIF. The CDR3 bases are TGTGCCCACCACCGGGGGATACGTGTTATCACCGATAAACTCATCTTT.

About this clone itself: This likely came from a read error, as a far larger clone is one base away. The chain recombines TRDV2 with TRDJ1, with TRDD3 identical over 7 bases. Germline assignment: CDR1 GEAIGNYY and CDR2 EKD. This CDR3 region has 20 residues. CDR3 in DNA: TGTGCCCGTGACGGGGGTGTACTGGGGAAAAGAGCAGCAAACACCGATAAACTCATCTTT. It yields the protein CARDGGVLGKRAANTDKLIF.

Worth noting for this clone: TCRdb attributes to this sequence the protein of a much larger clone, which differs from the DNA translation at residue 12; a read error is likely, and the protein displayed is translated from the DNA. This rearrangement joins TRDV1 to TRDJ1; 10 nucleotides agree with TRDD3. The CDR3 sequence is 16 residues long. Germline lookup yields CDR1 TSWWSYY and CDR2 QGS. CDR3 sequence reads: CAHHRGIRVITVKLIF. The CDR3 nucleotides read TGTGCCCACCACCGGGGGATACGCGTTATCACCGTTAAACTCATCTTT.

In the case of this clone: TCRdb's protein for this DNA is that of a much larger clone and differs from the translation at residue 7, likely a read error; the protein shown is the DNA translation. The chain is built from TRDV2 and TRDJ1, with TRDD3 matching 8 bases. This CDR3 region has 17 residues. V lost 1 base, J lost 0 bases, and 9 bases stayed unmatched. CDR1 and CDR2 (germline): GEAIGNYY, EKD. The CDR3 bases are TGTGCCTGTGACACAGGGTCCTGGGGGACCAACACCGATAAACTCATCTTT. Residues: CACDTGSWGTNTDKLIF.

This clone ranks as large. The V and J genes are TRDV2 and TRDJ1; no firm D call. Trimming removed 3 bases at V and 2 bases at J, with 6 bases between. Germline CDR1 is GEAIGNYY and CDR2 is EKD. This CDR3 has 12 residues. The CDR3 here is CACDGKTDKLIF. The CDR3 DNA reads TGTGCCTGTGACGGGAAGACCGATAAACTCATCTTT.

This clone is judged large. The sample has other DNA sequences that encode this CDR3 too. The V and J genes are TRDV1 and TRDJ1, with 9 bases lining up with TRDD3. V was clipped by 2 bases and J by 3 bases; unmatched bases: 19. This CDR3 comprises 20 residues. The germline CDR1 and CDR2 sequences are TSWWSYY and QGS. CDR3 sequence reads: CALGERTGLRWLGDPDKLIF. The CDR3 DNA reads as TGTGCTCTTGGGGAAAGAACGGGCCTACGTTGGCTGGGGGATCCCGATAAACTCATCTTT.

This clone was found once. A read error is likely here: a far larger clone is one base away. The chain recombines TRDV2 with TRDJ3; 12 bases match TRDD3. J gave up 0 bases and V 3 bases, and 17 bases lay outside the gene matches. The CDR3 covers 23 residues. Germline CDR1 reads GEAIGNYY; CDR2 reads EKD. CDR3 nucleotide sequence: TGTGCCTGTGACGCCGTTCTGGGGGATACGCGATCCGGGAGCTCCTGGGACACCCGACAGATGTTTTTC. Translation: CACDAVLGDTRSGSSWDTRQMFF.

Within the sample, this clone is large. Other nucleotide sequences in the sample specify the same CDR3. The V and J genes are TRDV2 and TRDJ1, with D tentatively TRDD3 (6 bases). The V and J ends lost 2 bases and 4 bases respectively, with 25 bases between them. CDR1 and CDR2 from the germline V gene are GEAIGNYY and EKD. This CDR3 is 18 amino acids long. This chain's CDR3 is CACDKGNYWVQRGDKLIF. For the CDR3, the DNA is TGTGCCTGTGACAAGGGAAATTACTGGGTCCAAAGGGGCGATAAACTCATCTTT.

As regards this clone: A much bigger clone sits one base away, suggesting this may be a read error. V gene TRDV2 combines with J gene TRDJ1, with a weak D call TRDD3 (6 bases). Germline V gene lookup returns CDR1 GEAIGNYY and CDR2 EKD. Trimming shortened V by 3 bases and J by 0 bases, and 13 bases separated the two germline ends. The length of the CDR3 is 15 residues. CDR3 DNA sequence: TGTGCCTGTGACCCCGGGGGGGGAGACACCGATAAACTCATCTTT. Translating gives CACDPGGGDTDKLIF.

This clone is labeled large. This chain joins TRDV2 and TRDJ1; 12 bases match TRDD3. Unmatched junction bases numbered 9, after V lost 2 bases and J lost 3 bases. The CDR3 spans 17 residues. Per the germline V gene, CDR1 is GEAIGNYY and CDR2 is EKD. The CDR3 nucleotides read TGTGCCTGTGACAGGGGGTACTGGGGGATACAATCCGATAAACTCATCTTT. Protein: CACDRGYWGIQSDKLIF.

This clone is deemed large. The chain carries TRDV2 and TRDJ1; 10 nucleotides match TRDD3. This CDR3 has 16 residues. CDR1 is GEAIGNYY, CDR2 EKD, per germline. V lost 3 bases and J lost 3; bases outside the gene matches: 9. The chain's CDR3 is CACDLTGGLFPDKLIF. The CDR3 DNA sequence: TGTGCCTGTGACCTTACTGGGGGATTGTTCCCCGATAAACTCATCTTT.

Note on this clone: This probably arose from a read error, given a far larger clone one base away. This chain uses TRDV2 with TRDJ1; TRDD3 might be the D (6 bases). The CDR3 runs to 18 residues. V shed 6 bases and J shed 4 bases, with 29 bases lying between them. Germline V gene data show CDR1 as GEAIGNYY and CDR2 as EKD. The CDR3 region is CACYKGNYWVQRGDKLIF. The CDR3 DNA follows: TGTGCCTGTTACAAGGGAAATTACTGGGTCCAAAGGGGCGATAAACTCATCTTT.

This clone is large within its sample. V is TRDV2 and J is TRDJ1; 12 bases fit TRDD3. Trimming cost V 3 bases and J 6 bases; bases outside gene matches: 7. This CDR3 region has 15 residues. From germline, CDR1 is GEAIGNYY and CDR2 EKD. The CDR3 spells CACDRVLGDTHKLIF. As DNA, the CDR3 is TGTGCCTGTGACCGTGTACTGGGGGATACTCATAAACTCATCTTT.

On this clone: TCRdb attributes to this sequence the protein of a much larger clone, which differs from the DNA translation at residue 4; a read error is likely, and the protein displayed is translated from the DNA. The chain joins TRDV2 to TRDJ1, with 9 bases matching TRDD3. This CDR3 region has 16 residues. Germline lookup yields CDR1 GEAIGNYY and CDR2 EKD. V lost 4 bases, J lost 0 bases, and 8 bases stayed unmatched. The CDR3, as DNA: TGTGCCTGTGAGCCCTCGGGGATACGAGACACCGATAAACTCATCTTT. This codes for CACEPSGIRDTDKLIF.

By frequency in the sample, this clone is large (0.1 to 1%). The chain has TRDV2 and TRDJ2; 7 positions agree with TRDD3. Germline trimming cut 0 bases from V and 6 bases from J; bases unmatched to any gene: 24. CDR3 size: 21 residues. Germline V gene data show CDR1 as GEAIGNYY and CDR2 as EKD. This CDR3 reads CACDTVGTYWGGVGSAAQLFF. CDR3 sequence (DNA): TGTGCCTGTGACACCGTGGGGACGTACTGGGGAGGCGTTGGGAGTGCAGCACAACTCTTCTTT.

Worth noting for this clone: A read error is likely here: a far larger clone is one base away. The sample holds other DNA sequences that translate to the same CDR3. The V and J genes are TRDV2 and TRDJ4; 7 nucleotides line up with TRDD3. CDR1 is GEAIGNYY and CDR2 is EKD in the germline V gene. The CDR3 runs to 22 residues. With V trimmed by 0 bases and J by 2 bases, 29 bases remained unmatched. CDR3 amino acids: CACDTLGSGGHWASTTTRPLIF. The CDR3 nucleotides read TGTGCCTGTGACACCTTGGGATCTGGGGGGCATTGGGCGTCCACAACTACTAGACCCCTGATCTTT.

On this clone: A far bigger clonotype differs at one base, so this is likely a read error. The V and J genes are TRDV2 and TRDJ4; 7 bases match TRDD3. Trimming at V came to 0 bases and at J to 0 bases, leaving 27 bases not matched to a gene. This CDR3 comprises 22 residues. Germline CDR1 GEAIGNYY, CDR2 EKD. The CDR3 sequence: CACDTLGSGGHWVSTTTRPLIF. The CDR3 DNA follows: TGTGCCTGTGACACCTTGGGATCTGGGGGGCATTGGGTGTCCACAACTACCAGACCCCTGATCTTT.

Details on this clone: The likely explanation is a read error, given a far larger clone one base away. Other DNA sequences in this sample translate to the same CDR3. The chain links TRDV1 to TRDJ1; 7 bases match TRDD3. The length of the CDR3 is 21 residues. Germline CDR1 TSWWSYY, CDR2 QGS. The junction had 19 bases not matched to a gene; V was cut back by 0 bases and J by 0 bases. CDR3 sequence: CALGELDDMEDTLPYTDKLIF. The CDR3 coding sequence is TGTGCTCTTGGGGAACTAGATGATATGGAGGATACGCTCCCCTACACCGATAAACTCATCTTT.

In the case of this clone: This DNA's translation differs at residue 7 from TCRdb's protein, which comes from a much larger clone; a read error is likely, and the protein shown is translated from the DNA. This chain connects TRDV2 to TRDJ1, with 9 bases that match TRDD3. The CDR3 spans 16 residues. Germline V gives CDR1 GEAIGNYY, CDR2 EKD. V gave up 0 bases and J gave up 9 bases; unmatched junction bases: 13. The CDR3 is CACDTKSLGEALELIF. The CDR3 nucleotides read TGTGCCTGTGACACCAAATCACTGGGGGAGGCTTTGGAACTCATCTTT.

About this clone itself: For this DNA, TCRdb reports the protein of a much larger clone, which diverges at residue 4, most likely from a read error; the protein presented here is translated directly from the DNA. This chain connects TRDV2 to TRDJ1, with 10 positions matching TRDD3. This CDR3 region has 16 residues. Trimming cost V 6 bases and J 11 bases; bases outside gene matches: 20. CDR1 is GEAIGNYY and CDR2 is EKD in the germline V gene. CDR3 nucleotides: TGTGCCTGTAAATTTCCTAATACTGGGGGATCCCCTATTCTCATCTTT. Its protein is CACKFPNTGGSPILIF.